One sample yielded the 8 T cell receptor beta chains listed below, sequenced in a study of blood T cell repertoires in COVID-19 (dated by TCRdb to 2020 to 2022). Library preparation was by the immunoSEQ multiplex PCR assay. TCRdb took over this immuneACCESS table, retaining in-frame rearrangements with V and J assigned. Such tables are incomplete; in checked studies, under half of the missing clones stem from an unresolved V gene, and the remainder is unexplained. Recorded for this sample are about 120,000 clones; 65% to 90% of them occurred a single time. Of the sample, 9.5% to 13% is held by the ten largest clones. Source material: peripheral blood. These receptor sequences come from a human donor in a cohort sampled during active COVID-19.

The chain recombines TRBV4-1 with TRBJ1-4; tentatively, D is TRBD1 (5 bases). Between the trimmed V and J ends, which lost 2 bases and 5 bases, there was a span of 15 bases. The CDR3 contains 16 residues. Germline V gives CDR1 MGHRA, CDR2 YSYEKL. CDR3 amino acids: CASSQWSGSLNEKLFF. The CDR3 DNA reads as TGCGCCAGCAGCCAATGGTCAGGGTCTTTAAATGAAAAACTGTTTTTT.

This clone was detected many times. This rearrangement joins TRBV4-1 to TRBJ1-2; 9 nucleotides line up with TRBD1. CDR1 and CDR2 from the germline V gene are MGHRA and YSYEKL. Unmatched junction bases numbered 14, after V lost 6 bases and J lost 3 bases. The CDR3 consists of 17 residues. CDR3 in amino acids: CASRPGQGREFDYGYTF. In DNA, the CDR3 is TGCGCCAGCAGACCTGGACAGGGGCGGGAATTCGACTATGGCTACACCTTC.

The V and J genes are TRBV29-1 and TRBJ1-3; 9 nucleotides match TRBD1. Per the germline V gene, CDR1 is SQVTM and CDR2 is ANQGSEA. Trimming at V came to 4 bases and at J to 2 bases, leaving 3 bases not matched to a gene. The length of the CDR3 is 14 residues. The CDR3 sequence is CSVVGTGTGNTIYF. The DNA of the CDR3 is TGCAGCGTTGTGGGGACAGGGACTGGAAACACCATATATTTT.

This clone has a handful of counts. The V and J genes are TRBV6-5 and TRBJ1-5; a weak D match, TRBD1 (6 bases). CDR1 and CDR2 from the germline V gene are MNHEY and SVGAGI. V gave up 5 bases and J gave up 4 bases, with 15 bases separating them. The CDR3 sequence is 15 residues long. In nucleotides, the CDR3 is TGTGCCAGCAGTCCACAGGGAGTATCGAATCAGCCCCAGCATTTT. This codes for CASSPQGVSNQPQHF.

The CDR3 protein is CASSLVLLRTGGDEQYF. The CDR3 DNA reads as TGTGCCAGCAGCTTAGTCTTATTGAGGACAGGGGGCGACGAGCAGTACTTC. The V and J genes are TRBV7-2 and TRBJ2-7; 11 bases are shared with TRBD1. Germline CDR1 is SGHTA and CDR2 is FQGNSA. Trimming cost V 1 base and J 5 bases; bases outside gene matches: 10. The CDR3 spans 17 residues.

J is TRBJ1-1 and V is TRBV7-2, with D possibly being TRBD1 (5 bases). CDR1 is SGHTA, CDR2 FQGNSA, per germline. The CDR3 covers 13 residues. Deletions cut 6 bases from V and 3 bases from J, with 11 bases between. The CDR3 DNA follows: TGTGCCAGCAGATTTGACAGAGACACTGAAGCTTTCTTT. Its protein is CASRFDRDTEAFF.

In this sample, this clone turned up a few times. This sequence joins TRBV20-1 and TRBJ1-1; D gene ambiguous. The CDR3 runs 13 residues. CDR1 and CDR2 (germline): DFQATT, SNEGSKA (reference sequence). V was trimmed by 3 bases and J by 5 bases, leaving 13 bases between them. In DNA, the CDR3 is TGCAGTGCTAGTGCGGGGAGATGGACTGAAGCTTTCTTT. It yields the protein CSASAGRWTEAFF.

The rearrangement joins TRBV3-1 (or the pseudogene TRBV3-2) to TRBJ2-3; D may be TRBD1 (5 bases). Germline CDR1 LGHDT, CDR2 YNNKEL (reference sequence). CDR3 length equals 12 residues. V lost 6 bases, J lost 2 bases, and 6 bases lay in between. As DNA, the CDR3 is TGTGCCAGCAGGGGGCTCACAGATACGCAGTATTTT. This gives the protein CASRGLTDTQYF.